Listed below are T cell receptor beta chains from one sample, sequenced in a study of blood T cells in healthy people across ages. TCRdb redid the calling of the 5' RACE reads with MiXCR, one entry per CDR3 protein. The sample carries hundreds of thousands of distinct CDR3 sequences, roughly 34% recorded once. Sequencing used blood. These receptors were taken from a man aged 18 to 29 in good health. Each CDR3 is given without its conserved first and last residue. Each record gives: J gene, CDR3 length, V gene, CDR3 protein.

TRBJ2-3 | 14 | TRBV12-3/TRBV12-4 | ASSLGTARFTDTQY
TRBJ2-7 | 13 | TRBV9 | ASSQVGVGVYEQY
TRBJ2-1 | 14 | TRBV15 | ATSRDKGGGNNEQF
TRBJ2-5 | 9 | TRBV7-9 | ASSLFRARY
NA | 14 | TRBV7-8 | ASSLFRAYSYNEQY
NA | 14 | TRBV6-6 | ASSTNPIGFYNEQY
TRBJ2-5 | 12 | TRBV12-3/TRBV12-4 | ASSLPGGGETQY
TRBJ2-7 | 16 | TRBV6-1 | ASSESLSAGDLSYEQY
TRBJ1-5 | 11 | TRBV29-1 | SVGQGQGQPQH
TRBJ1-2 | 14 | TRBV5-1 | ASSLGGTGGSYGYT
TRBJ2-1 | 17 | TRBV7-8 | ASSLGAGLEGFSYNEQF
NA | 12 | TRBV15 | ATSSGGHFSEQY
NA | 14 | TRBV18 | ASSPSGTEAPNEQY
TRBJ1-2 | 13 | TRBV7-2 | ASSRTRDREGGYT
TRBJ2-1 | 13 | TRBV4-3 | ASGQDVNGGNEQF
TRBJ1-1 | 12 | TRBV12-3/TRBV12-4 | ASNRPGLNTEAF
TRBJ2-7 | 14 | TRBV28 | ASSLQGTGPNDEQY
TRBJ1-3 | 12 | TRBV7-2 | ASSLGAAGNTIY
TRBJ2-1 | 15 | TRBV3-1 | ASSPATQRGGYNEQF
TRBJ1-2 | 11 | TRBV10-1 | ASSEGWGGGYT
TRBJ2-6 | 15 | TRBV5-1 | ASSPAGVPSGANVLT
TRBJ2-5 | 13 | TRBV10-3 | AIRPSGRPEETQY
TRBJ2-7 | 14 | TRBV14 | ASSQFVKGPHYEQY
TRBJ2-3 | 17 | TRBV7-3 | ASSLGVLRSLADIDTQY
TRBJ1-4 | 16 | TRBV4-1 | ASSQDPTGTATNEKLF
TRBJ1-2 | 14 | TRBV5-1 | ASSLAVGTGPSGYT
TRBJ2-5 | 10 | TRBV20-1 | SASVQARTQY
TRBJ2-1 | 11 | TRBV2 | ASKGGFNNEQF
TRBJ2-1 | 13 | TRBV28 | ASSRPGQGFDEQV
TRBJ2-1 | 14 | TRBV3-1 | ASSQKVGTEYNEQF
TRBJ1-2 | 8 | TRBV29-1 | SVTSGGYT
TRBJ2-3 | 13 | TRBV5-1 | ASSLEQARADTQY
TRBJ2-1 | 15 | TRBV7-9 | ASSTRTSGSSYNEQF
TRBJ2-2 | 14 | TRBV5-1 | ASSLADQPNTGELF
TRBJ2-3 | 12 | TRBV7-2 | ASSLSRQDRTQY
TRBJ1-4 | 12 | TRBV7-9 | ASSRPRAEGILF
TRBJ2-7 | 15 | TRBV6-2/TRBV6-3 | ASRPAPRGPDSYEQY
TRBJ2-7 | 13 | TRBV6-5 | ASSYRIASIYEQY
TRBJ2-3 | 13 | TRBV3-1 | ASSLASSGDYTQY
TRBJ2-5 | 10 | TRBV6-6 | ASSYLEETQY
TRBJ1-1 | 12 | TRBV2 | ASRVDTSLTEAF
TRBJ1-1 | 14 | TRBV4-3 | ASSQEGARGNTEAF
TRBJ2-3 | 11 | TRBV20-1 | SAILDSTDTQY
TRBJ2-5 | 11 | TRBV12-3/TRBV12-4 | ASYSPVRETQY
TRBJ2-1 | 12 | TRBV30 | AWLAGSSYNEQF